This T cell receptor beta chain was sequenced in a study of beta chain features in type 1 diabetes. Of note for this clone: No antigen is known for it.

Study observations and caveats: At VDJ recombination sites, type 1 diabetes patients had fewer insertions and more deleted nucleotides. There was a moderate but significant shortening of TCRB CDR3s in all four CD4+ subsets of Type 1 diabetes patients.

Each population that was sorted was more than 95% pure. CDR3 length: 13 amino acids. Expressed TCRB transcripts were sequenced because the isolated RNA had all been reverse transcribed beforehand. Reads from naive, central memory and regulatory T cell samples averaged about 3.57 million. Sequencing was performed with immunoSEQ multiplex PCR; in TCRdb, only in-frame clones are kept and a portion is missing. This table holds roughly 150,000 clones, roughly 9% found once. The V gene is TRBV21-1, the J gene TRBJ1-4. TRBV21-1 is a recognized pseudogene. This TCR was sampled from a woman aged 25-40 years with type 1 diabetes. The sequenced sample consisted of central memory CD4+ T cells from blood. DNA for the CDR3: TGTGCCACCCTGGCGGGGGACGTCGAAAAACTGTTTTTT. Translation: CATLAGDVEKLFF.